This T cell receptor (beta chain) came from a study of technical replicates of blood from a handful of donors. TCRdb keeps only in-frame clones here, not all; method: immunoSEQ multiplex PCR. The table shows 90,000 to 100,000 clones, with about 95% occurring only once. The length of the CDR3 is 13 residues. In germline, CDR1 is SGHAT, CDR2 FQNNGV. V was trimmed by 5 bases and J by 7 bases, leaving 12 bases between them. Sequencing was performed on T cells isolated from PBMCs. The receptor was isolated from a human donor in good health. The chain carries TRBV11-2 and TRBJ2-1; D is unresolved. The CDR3 DNA reads as TGTGCCAGCAGCCCACAGCCCCTAAATGAGCAGTTCTTC. This encodes CASSPQPLNEQFF. Variable domain in full (rest from reference TRBV11-2 and TRBJ2-1): EAGVAQSPRYKIIEKRQSVAFWCNPISGHATLYWYQQILGQGPKLLIQFQNNGVVDDSQLPKDRFSAERLKGVDSTLKIQPAKLEDSAVYLCASSPQPLNEQFFGPGTRLTVL.